This T cell receptor beta chain came from a study of control samples from healthy donors and cancer patients. This clone was counted between two and nine times. The data were produced by immunoSEQ multiplex PCR, yet TCRdb's version contains in-frame clones alone and is incomplete. The sample includes 150,000 or so clones, approximately 96% of them seen just once. Trimming took off 5 bases at V and 2 bases at J, with 11 bases between the two ends. The germline V gene has CDR1 SGHRS and CDR2 YFSETQ. There are 13 residues in the CDR3. The sequencing sample was made of blood. The rearrangement links TRBV5-1 to TRBJ2-7; no definite D call. The origin of this receptor is a woman between 40 and 55 years old in good health. CDR3 sequence (DNA): TGCGCCAGCAGTAGCTCGGCCCCCTACGAGCAGTACTTC. Translating it yields CASSSSAPYEQYF.